The 25 T cell receptor beta chains below all came from one sample that was sequenced in a study of tumor and adjacent non-tumor tissue in lung cancer. This sample's RNA came from whole unsorted tissue. The normal lung tissue was taken more than 3 cm from the tumor edge. TCRbeta libraries were built with three rounds of nested PCR, modified from ARM-PCR. TCRdb passed the multiplex PCR reads through MiXCR, listing each CDR3 protein once. This repertoire shows fewer than 100,000 distinct CDR3 sequences, roughly three quarters found once; its top ten account for around a fifth. The sequenced sample was distant non-tumor lung tissue. These receptors all come from a woman aged 45-60 years with non-small cell lung cancer.

With respect to this clonotype: Because it lacks the conserved phenylalanine or tryptophan at the end, this CDR3 is likely a read error. The DNA is left out, because the CDR3 cannot be placed on it with certainty; the CDR3 is given as TCRdb lists it. The chain couples TRBV6-1 to TRBJ2-1; TRBD1 is the table's D call and was not checked against the DNA. Germline assignment: CDR1 MNHNS and CDR2 SASEGT. The CDR3 spans 12 residues, counting both ends. The CDR3: CASSEQTQGQYI.

The chain recombines TRBV4-1 with TRBJ2-2; the match to TRBD1 covers 7 bases. Germline-derived CDR1 and CDR2 are MGHRA and YSYEKL. The CDR3 length is 14 residues. The V gene end was trimmed by 3 bases and the J gene end by 7 bases; junction bases not matched to a gene: 5. The DNA for the CDR3 is TGCGCCAGCAGCCAGGACAGGAATCACGGGGAGCTGTTTTTT. Residues: CASSQDRNHGELFF.

V usage is TRBV6-5 and J usage is TRBJ2-1; 7 bases line up with TRBD2. Germline V gives CDR1 MNHEY, CDR2 SVGAGI. Trimming cost V 4 bases and J 7 bases; bases outside gene matches: 13. The CDR3 spans 16 residues. This CDR3 reads CASSFKVLAEPNEQFF. DNA of the CDR3: TGTGCCAGCAGTTTTAAAGTCCTAGCGGAACCTAATGAGCAGTTCTTC.

The CDR3 region has the DNA TGTGCCAGCAGCGATACAGGGTCGTTCACTGAAGCTTTCTTT. It is translated as CASSDTGSFTEAFF. The chain has TRBV6-6 and TRBJ1-1; tentatively, D is TRBD1 (6 bases). The CDR3 covers 14 residues. Trimming removed 6 bases from V and 4 bases from J, with 15 bases in between. Germline V gene lookup returns CDR1 MNHNY and CDR2 SVGAGI (reference sequence).

J is TRBJ2-3 and V is TRBV11-2, with D tentatively TRBD1 (5 bases). The V and J ends lost 4 bases and 6 bases respectively, with 11 bases between them. Germline V lookup: CDR1 SGHAT, CDR2 FQNNGV. The CDR3 length is 13 residues. The CDR3 DNA follows: TGTGCCAGCAGCTCAGGGTCGTATGATACGCAGTATTTT. It encodes CASSSGSYDTQYF.

To note about this clonotype: In this CDR3 the conserved last residue, phenylalanine or tryptophan, is missing, so a read error is likely. The chain has TRBV11-2 and TRBJ2-3, with D maybe TRBD2 (6 bases). CDR3 size: 16 residues. Trimming left V 7 bases short and J 3 bases short, with 20 bases between. The germline V gene has CDR1 SGHAT and CDR2 FQNNGV. The CDR3 bases are TGTGCCAGCAACTTGTGGGGCCTGCTAGCGACAGATACGCAGTATTTA. Amino acids: CASNLWGLLATDTQYL.

In regard to this clonotype: This likely comes from a read error, as the CDR3 has no conserved phenylalanine or tryptophan at its end. The V call is TRBV11-2, the J call TRBJ1-1, with D tentatively TRBD1 (6 bases). CDR3 size: 15 residues. Germline V gene sequence: CDR1 SGHAT, CDR2 FQNNGV. CDR3 protein: CASSLELGANTEAFL. The CDR3 nucleotides are TGTGCCAGCAGTTTAGAGCTGGGGGCGAACACTGAAGCTTTCTTA.

On this clonotype: Because it lacks the conserved phenylalanine or tryptophan at the end, this CDR3 is likely a read error. This chain links TRBV6-6 with TRBJ2-3, with D tentatively TRBD1 (6 bases). Germline V CDR1 and CDR2: MNHNY, SVGAGI (reference sequence). This CDR3 comprises 14 residues. CDR3 DNA: TGTGCCAACAGTGCCCAGGGACACATAGATACGCAGTATATT. The encoded protein is CANSAQGHIDTQYI.

Comments on this clonotype: An end of the junction does not agree with germline; a read error may underlie this. This chain connects TRBV6-5 to TRBJ2-1; TRBD2 might be the D (5 bases). CDR3 length equals 16 residues. Per the germline V gene, CDR1 is MNHEY and CDR2 is SVGAGI. CDR3 amino acids: CDSSISVSKPYNEQFF. The CDR3 bases are TGTGACAGCAGTATTAGCGTTAGTAAGCCCTACAATGAGCAGTTCTTC.

As for this clonotype: The junction does not match germline at one end; this may be a read error. The J gene is TRBJ2-6, the V gene TRBV20-1; possibly TRBD1 or TRBD2 for D (6 bases each). The CDR3 spans 14 residues. CDR1 and CDR2 (germline): DFQATT, SNEGSKA (reference sequence). DNA of the CDR3: TGCAGTGTTAGAGGGGGGACTGGGGCCAACCTCCTGACTTTC. Its translation: CSVRGGTGANLLTF.

This clonotype appeared many times. The rearrangement links TRBV6-5 to TRBJ1-1; a weak D match, TRBD1 (5 bases). The CDR3 totals 15 residues. Germline CDR1 and CDR2: MNHEY and SVGAGI. Between the trimmed V and J ends, which lost 2 bases and 3 bases, there was a span of 13 bases. In DNA form, the CDR3 reads TGTGCCAGCAGTTACGGCAGGGATGGGTACACTGAAGCTTTCTTT. Its translation is CASSYGRDGYTEAFF.

For this clonotype: An end of the junction does not agree with germline; a read error may underlie this. The chain employs TRBV6-6 and TRBJ2-5; tentatively, D is TRBD2 (5 bases). Germline V lookup: CDR1 MNHNY, CDR2 SVGAGI (reference sequence). The CDR3 runs 15 residues. As DNA, the CDR3 is TGTGCGAACAGTCCCCCGGACCCAGCTGGGGAGACTCAGTACTTC. Its translation is CANSPPDPAGETQYF.

This clonotype was found once. This chain connects TRBV7-8 to TRBJ1-3; tentative D call: TRBD1 (6 bases). CDR1 is SGHVS and CDR2 is FQNEAQ in the germline V gene. V shed 10 bases and J shed 2 bases, with 27 bases lying between them. The CDR3 length is 18 residues. The CDR3 loop reads CANSSQPIRQATGNTIYF. DNA for the CDR3: TGTGCCAACAGTTCACAGCCAATCCGACAGGCTACTGGAAACACCATATATTTT.

This clonotype was counted only a few times. A much larger clone sits a single nucleotide away, making a read error possible. The rearrangement links TRBV5-1 to TRBJ2-2; possible D gene TRBD1, 6 bases. From germline, CDR1 is SGHRS and CDR2 YFSETQ. Trimming shortened V by 5 bases and J by 5 bases, and 10 bases separated the two germline ends. The CDR3 extends over 13 amino acids. The CDR3 DNA reads TGCGCCAGCAGGACACAGGGAACCGGGGAGCTGTTTTTT. It translates to CASRTQGTGELFF.

In the case of this clonotype: One end of the junction is discordant with germline, which a read error may explain. As DNA, the CDR3 is TGTGCCAGCAGAGAGCGGGGGTCATACAATAAGCAGATCTTC. Amino acid sequence: CASRERGSYNKQIF. The chain links TRBV2 to TRBJ2-1; 8 bases are shared with TRBD2. The CDR3 has 14 residues. Germline CDR1 SNHLY, CDR2 FYNNEI.

Comment on this clonotype: Because the CDR3 is missing its conserved closing phenylalanine or tryptophan, this is likely a read error. The chain employs TRBV20-1 and TRBJ2-5; 7 nucleotides align to TRBD2. Losses at the gene ends were 0 bases for V and 2 bases for J; bases not matched to a gene: 6. Per germline, CDR1 DFQATT and CDR2 SNEGSKA (reference sequence). The CDR3 totals 15 residues. CDR3 bases: TGCAGTGCTAGAGAAGCTCGGGAGGCTCAAGAGACCCAGTACTTA. Its protein product is CSAREAREAQETQYL.

In regard to this clonotype: Without the conserved terminal phenylalanine or tryptophan, this CDR3 likely stems from a read error. The limits of the CDR3 on the DNA are not certain, so only TCRdb's listed CDR3 is given. V and J are TRBV6-2 or TRBV6-3 and TRBJ2-6; the table's D call of TRBD1 was not tested on the DNA. With termini counted, the CDR3 has 15 amino acids. The germline CDR1 and CDR2 sequences are MNHEY and SVGEGT. Here the CDR3 reads CASSWDSSGANVMSL.

The rearrangement links TRBV7-8 to TRBJ2-3; the D gene could be TRBD1 or TRBD2 (6 bases each). Germline values: CDR1 SGHVS, CDR2 FQNEAQ. The CDR3 spans 16 residues. Between the trimmed V and J ends, which lost 1 base and 2 bases, there was a span of 13 bases. CDR3 coding DNA: TGTGCCAGCAGCTTAGTAGGCGGGACACCCACAGATACGCAGTATTTT. This translates into CASSLVGGTPTDTQYF. Supplemented by reference TRBV7-8 and TRBJ2-3, the full variable domain reads GAGVSQSPRYKVAKRGQDVALRCDPISGHVSLFWYQQALGQGPEFLTYFQNEAQLDKSGLPSDRFFAERPEGSVSTLKIQRTQQEDSAVYLCASSLVGGTPTDTQYFGPGTRLTVL.

With regard to this clonotype: The junction differs from germline at one of its ends, possibly a read error. The V call is TRBV28, the J call TRBJ2-1, with 8 bases matching TRBD2. Germline V gene lookup returns CDR1 MDHEN and CDR2 SYDVKM. CDR3 length: 15 amino acids. The CDR3 nucleotides read TGTACCAGCAGCGCCCCGGGAGGGCCCTACGATGAGCAGTTCTTC. As protein: CTSSAPGGPYDEQFF.

This sequence joins TRBV10-3 and TRBJ2-2, with D possibly matching TRBD2 (6 bases). CDR3 length equals 16 residues. Trimming left V 9 bases short and J 2 bases short, with 19 bases between. Germline values: CDR1 ENHRY, CDR2 SYGVKD. CDR3 amino acids: CAIPSGLSVNTGELFF. The CDR3, as DNA: TGTGCCATTCCTTCCGGACTATCGGTAAACACCGGGGAGCTGTTTTTT.

Points on this clonotype: The junction and the germline gene differ at one end; a read error may be behind it. V gene TRBV11-1 combines with J gene TRBJ2-1; D gene uncertain. Germline assignment: CDR1 SGHAT and CDR2 FQDESV (reference sequence). This CDR3 region has 14 residues. As DNA, the CDR3 is TGTACCAGCAACTTAAGCTTATTCGGATATGAGCAGTTCTTC. Amino acids: CTSNLSLFGYEQFF. The full variable domain, in which reference TRBV11-1 and TRBJ2-1 provide the parts outside the CDR3, is EAEVAQSPRYKITEKSQAVAFWCDPISGHATLYWYRQILGQGPELLVQFQDESVVDDSQLPKDRFSAERLKGVDSTLKIQPAELGDSAMYLCTSNLSLFGYEQFFGPGTRLTVL.

Points on this clonotype: A read error may produce the germline difference seen at one junction end. The chain uses TRBV12-3 or TRBV12-4 and TRBJ1-5, with D uncertain. There are 13 residues in the CDR3. CDR3 region: CSSSLEPHQPQHF. CDR3 coding DNA: TGTTCCAGCTCCCTAGAGCCCCACCAGCCCCAGCATTTT.

The CDR3 region has the DNA TGCATCAGCAGCACCGGGACTAGCGATACACGGTGGGAGTTCTTC. This gives the protein CISSTGTSDTRWEFF. The chain recombines TRBV5-1 with TRBJ2-1, with 10 bases fitting TRBD2. CDR3 length: 15 amino acids. Germline CDR1 and CDR2: SGHRS and YFSETQ. The whole variable domain, filled in from reference TRBV5-1 and TRBJ2-1, reads KAGVTQTPRYLIKTRGQQVTLSCSPISGHRSVSWYQQTPGQGLQFLFEYFSETQRNKGNFPGRFSGRQFSNSRSEMNVSTLELGDSALYLCISSTGTSDTRWEFFGPGTRLTVL.

This clonotype appeared many times. This chain uses TRBV5-6 with TRBJ2-3; D gene ambiguous. CDR1 and CDR2 (germline): SGHDT, YYEEEE. V was cut by 4 bases and J by 4 bases, with 4 bases left in between. This CDR3 region has 11 residues. In DNA, the CDR3 is TGTGCCAGCAGCGTGGCAGATACGCAGTATTTT. This gives the protein CASSVADTQYF.

This clonotype was recorded once. Mismatch with germline at one junction end may stem from a read error. CDR3 coding DNA: TGCGCCAGTAGCCAAGTGACAGGGATCAATCAGCCCCAGCATTTT. It is translated as CASSQVTGINQPQHF. The chain is built from TRBV4-1 and TRBJ1-5; 7 nucleotides line up with TRBD1. CDR3 size: 15 residues. Germline CDR1 reads MGHRA; CDR2 reads YSYEKL.